These 21 T cell receptor beta chains were sequenced from one sample in a study of shared clonotypes between healthy human individuals. The protocol was immunoSEQ multiplex PCR, while the TCRdb copy is restricted to in-frame clones and leaves out a portion. This sample has roughly 2.2 million clones, with over 90% found just once. Source material: naive CD4+ T cells from PBMCs. Subset: CD45RA+ positively selected. The receptors were sampled from a man aged 18 to 30 in good health. Some clones in this sample may be carry-over from other donors' samples.

This chain links TRBV5-6 with TRBJ2-7, with 7 bases fitting TRBD2. Germline V gene data show CDR1 as SGHDT and CDR2 as YYEEEE. V lost 5 bases to trimming and J lost 3 bases; unmatched junction nucleotides: 11. The CDR3 loop spans 15 amino acids. The CDR3 region has the DNA TGTGCCAGCAGTGCCTTTGGCGGGAGATTCTACGAGCAGTACTTC. As protein: CASSAFGGRFYEQYF.

The chain links TRBV6-4 to TRBJ2-7; 10 nucleotides agree with TRBD2. V lost 3 bases and J lost 3; bases outside the gene matches: 14. The CDR3 consists of 18 residues. The germline gives CDR1 MRHNA, CDR2 SNTAGT. The CDR3: CASSERFKREGRNYEQYF. CDR3 coding DNA: TGTGCCAGCAGTGAGAGGTTTAAGCGGGAGGGCCGGAACTACGAGCAGTACTTC.

This clone appeared once. V usage is TRBV9 and J usage is TRBJ2-1; 10 bases agree with TRBD2. CDR1 and CDR2 from the germline V gene are SGDLS and YYNGEE. V shed 1 base and J 9 bases; nucleotides not matched to a gene: 4. The CDR3 loop spans 14 amino acids. CDR3 protein: CASSVSGRAGEQFF. CDR3 bases: TGTGCCAGCAGCGTAAGCGGGAGGGCCGGTGAGCAGTTCTTC.

The J gene is TRBJ2-2, the V gene TRBV7-9, with 9 bases fitting TRBD2. The CDR3 totals 15 residues. Germline V gives CDR1 SEHNR, CDR2 FQNEAQ (reference sequence). Trimming at V came to 5 bases and at J to 7 bases, leaving 8 bases not matched to a gene. The CDR3 protein is CASSLSKREVGELFF. The CDR3 DNA follows: TGTGCCAGCAGCCTAAGTAAGCGGGAGGTCGGGGAGCTGTTTTTT.

As for this clone: At the DNA level, this CDR3 is encoded by other sequences in the same sample as well. The chain carries TRBV2 and TRBJ2-7; no clear D. The V end was cut by 6 bases, the J end by 0 bases, with 6 bases between. The CDR3 consists of 12 residues. Germline CDR1 SNHLY, CDR2 FYNNEI. The CDR3 DNA is TGTGCCAGCAGCTTTAGCTCCTACGAGCAGTACTTC. Its translation: CASSFSSYEQYF.

The V call is TRBV9, the J call TRBJ2-1; a weak D match, TRBD1 (5 bases). Germline CDR1 reads SGDLS; CDR2 reads YYNGEE. The CDR3 is 15 amino acids. Trimming stripped 4 bases from V and 5 bases from J, with 16 bases between. CDR3 sequence: CASSPIRAIHNEQFF. The CDR3 coding sequence is TGTGCCAGCAGCCCGATCAGGGCAATCCACAATGAGCAGTTCTTC.

Comment on this clone: The same CDR3 also results from other DNA sequences found in this sample. V is TRBV30 and J is TRBJ1-5; 8 positions agree with TRBD1. The CDR3 has 13 amino acids. V lost 3 bases, J lost 5 bases, and 3 bases stayed unmatched. Germline CDR1 GTSNPN, CDR2 SVGIG (reference sequence). The CDR3 coding sequence is TGTGCCTGGAGCCTGACAGGGGATCAGCCCCAGCATTTT. It encodes CAWSLTGDQPQHF.

This chain links TRBV6-5 with TRBJ1-5; D possibly corresponds to TRBD1 (6 bases). The CDR3 length is 15 residues. Germline V gene sequence: CDR1 MNHEY, CDR2 SVGAGI. The V end lost 6 bases, the J end lost 5 bases, and 17 bases lay between the germline ends. CDR3 coding DNA: TGTGCCAGCAGCCTCGCGTGGGGGGGCGATCAGCCCCAGCATTTT. Protein: CASSLAWGGDQPQHF.

The V call is TRBV5-6, the J call TRBJ1-2, with TRBD1 matching 10 bases. The CDR3 consists of 15 residues. Germline V CDR1 and CDR2: SGHDT, YYEEEE. V trimming: 5 bases; J trimming: 7 bases; junction bases outside the gene matches: 11. This CDR3 reads CASRTSGTGVGGYTF. In nucleotides, the CDR3 is TGTGCCAGCAGAACCTCCGGGACAGGGGTGGGTGGCTACACCTTC.

The chain has TRBV18 and TRBJ2-2; D is possibly TRBD1 or TRBD2 (5 bases each). Germline V lookup: CDR1 KGHSH, CDR2 LQKENI. The length of the CDR3 is 16 residues. V dropped 2 bases and J dropped 3 bases, with 13 bases sitting between them. The CDR3 here is CASSPSSRDHTGELFF. In nucleotides, the CDR3 is TGTGCCAGCTCACCAAGCAGCAGGGACCACACCGGGGAGCTGTTTTTT.

This rearrangement joins TRBV25-1 to TRBJ1-5; D is unresolved. This CDR3 has 12 residues. Germline CDR1 reads MGHDK; CDR2 reads SYGVNS. The V end lost 6 bases, the J end lost 9 bases, and 12 bases lay between the germline ends. The CDR3 is CASRFGGGPQHF. CDR3 bases: TGTGCCAGCAGGTTTGGCGGCGGGCCCCAGCATTTT. The full variable domain, its missing parts supplied by reference TRBV25-1 and TRBJ1-5, is EADIYQTPRYLVIGTGKKITLECSQTMGHDKMYWYQQDPGMELHLIHYSYGVNSTEKGDLSSESTVSRIRTEHFPLTLESARPSHTSQYLCASRFGGGPQHFGDGTRLSIL.

This clone was seen a single time. The same CDR3 also results from other DNA sequences found in this sample. The CDR3 nucleotides read TGTGCCAGCTCACCCGGGACGGACCAAGAGACCCAGTACTTC. This sequence encodes CASSPGTDQETQYF. The V gene is TRBV18, the J gene TRBJ2-5; D may be TRBD1 or TRBD2 (5 bases each). V was trimmed by 3 bases and J by 0 bases, leaving 8 bases between them. Germline assignment: CDR1 KGHSH and CDR2 LQKENI. The length of the CDR3 is 14 residues.

The chain has TRBV5-1 and TRBJ2-5, with 11 bases identical to TRBD2. The ends lost 0 bases at V and 5 bases at J; junction bases unmatched: 6. CDR3 size: 16 residues. Germline loops: CDR1 SGHRS, CDR2 YFSETQ. The CDR3 coding sequence is TGCGCCAGCAGCTTGGAGGGACTAGCGGCGCTGGAGACCCAGTACTTC. It translates to CASSLEGLAALETQYF.

The chain is built from TRBV6-5 and TRBJ1-2; no firm D call. Trimming stripped 0 bases from V and 4 bases from J, with 15 bases between. Germline values: CDR1 MNHEY, CDR2 SVGAGI. The CDR3 length is 16 residues. CDR3 nucleotide sequence: TGTGCCAGCAGTTACTCGGGCCCCCGGGCGAGCTATGGCTACACCTTC. Protein product: CASSYSGPRASYGYTF.

The rearrangement uses TRBV6-5 and TRBJ2-7; no clear D gene. V dropped 9 bases and J dropped 4 bases, with 10 bases sitting between them. Germline CDR1 is MNHEY and CDR2 is SVGAGI. This CDR3 is built from 11 residues. CDR3 coding DNA: TGTGCCAGAATGCGGAGTTACGAGCAGTACTTC. Translation gives CARMRSYEQYF.

The genes are TRBV12-5 and TRBJ2-5; 7 bases are shared with TRBD1. This CDR3 is built from 11 residues. Germline CDR1 LGHNT, CDR2 FRNRAP. With V trimmed by 5 bases and J by 9 bases, 3 bases remained unmatched. CDR3 amino acids: CASGRGRAQYF. As DNA, the CDR3 is TGTGCTAGTGGTAGGGGGCGAGCCCAGTACTTC.

This clone was counted only a few times. This chain links TRBV2 with TRBJ1-4; 7 bases line up with TRBD1. CDR3 length: 13 residues. Per the germline V gene, CDR1 is SNHLY and CDR2 is FYNNEI. Trimming removed 6 bases from V and 8 bases from J; junction bases left unmatched: 6. The CDR3 nucleotides are TGTGCCAGCAGAGACAGGGCGGGGGAAAAACTGTTTTTT. This sequence encodes CASRDRAGEKLFF.

This rearrangement joins TRBV10-3 to TRBJ2-3; 8 bases align to TRBD2. CDR1 ENHRY and CDR2 SYGVKD come from the germline V gene. V shed 4 bases, J shed 3 bases, and the junction held 9 bases outside the gene matches. The CDR3 runs to 16 residues. The CDR3, as DNA: TGTGCCATCAGTGTGGCCGGGACTAGGCCTACAGATACGCAGTATTTT. Its translation is CAISVAGTRPTDTQYF.

The chain employs TRBV19 and TRBJ2-7; D possibly uses TRBD1 or TRBD2 (5 bases each). The CDR3 is 14 amino acids. The V end lost 2 bases, the J end lost 5 bases, and 13 bases lay between the germline ends. Germline values: CDR1 LNHDA, CDR2 SQIVND (reference sequence). CDR3 in amino acids: CASSIRSGTDEQYF. Written as DNA, the CDR3 is TGTGCCAGTAGTATAAGGTCAGGGACCGACGAGCAGTACTTC. The complete variable domain, with remaining parts taken from reference TRBV19 and TRBJ2-7, reads DGGITQSPKYLFRKEGQNVTLSCEQNLNHDAMYWYRQDPGQGLRLIYYSQIVNDFQKGDIAEGYSVSREKKESFPLTVTSAQKNPTAFYLCASSIRSGTDEQYFGPGTRLTVT.

This chain connects TRBV19 to TRBJ2-7; 9 bases match TRBD2. V shed 3 bases and J 7 bases; nucleotides not matched to a gene: 10. This CDR3 has 15 residues. Germline CDR1 is LNHDA and CDR2 is SQIVND (reference sequence). CDR3 sequence: CASSIASSGKVEQYF. The DNA of the CDR3 is TGTGCCAGTAGTATCGCCTCTAGCGGGAAGGTAGAGCAGTACTTC.

The rearrangement uses TRBV6-6 and TRBJ1-1; D unresolved. V was clipped by 5 bases and J by 5 bases, with 15 bases between them. Per the germline V gene, CDR1 is MNHNY and CDR2 is SVGAGI (reference sequence). The length of the CDR3 is 14 residues. The CDR3 sequence: CASSVGRRGTEAFF. In DNA form, the CDR3 reads TGTGCCAGCAGTGTTGGAAGACGGGGTACTGAAGCTTTCTTT.